A single sample gave rise to the 3 T cell receptor beta chains below, sequenced in a study of T cells in Graves' hyperthyroidism and ophthalmopathy. Template material for amplifying TCR beta CDR3 regions consisted of RNA transcripts. First-round RT-PCR of the TCR CDR3 relied on the HTBI primer set. Using its own MiXCR run on the multiplex PCR reads, TCRdb lists one record per CDR3 protein. Of 250,000 to 350,000 distinct CDR3 sequences detected, around 22% appear once; the ten largest clones hold roughly 60%. Sequenced sample: blood. The receptors derive from a man aged 30 to 45 with Graves' ophthalmopathy.

This clonotype was found many times. This chain connects TRBV11-2 to TRBJ2-1; a weak D match, TRBD2 (5 bases). Germline CDR1 reads SGHAT; CDR2 reads FQNNGV. Trimming removed 3 bases at V and 7 bases at J, with 19 bases between. CDR3 length equals 16 residues. Written as DNA, the CDR3 is TGTGCCAGCAGCTTTCCTGGGGAGTATGCTGGGAATGAGCAGTTCTTC. As protein: CASSFPGEYAGNEQFF.

The chain joins TRBV9 to TRBJ2-1; 10 bases are a match to TRBD2. The CDR3 has 15 amino acids. The germline CDR1 and CDR2 sequences are SGDLS and YYNGEE. V dropped 0 bases and J dropped 7; count of bases not matched to a gene: 4. CDR3 sequence reads: CASSVGGTSVNEQFF. In nucleotides, the CDR3 is TGTGCCAGCAGCGTAGGGGGGACTAGCGTTAATGAGCAGTTCTTC.

This clonotype was found a few times. V and J are TRBV10-3 and TRBJ2-7, with D perhaps TRBD1 (6 bases). Per the germline V gene, CDR1 is ENHRY and CDR2 is SYGVKD. V lost 4 bases, J lost 3 bases, and 13 bases lay in between. The CDR3 runs 14 residues. The CDR3 DNA sequence: TGTGCCATCAGTGGGTCAGCAGGGGTCTACGAGCAGTACTTC. It is translated as CAISGSAGVYEQYF.